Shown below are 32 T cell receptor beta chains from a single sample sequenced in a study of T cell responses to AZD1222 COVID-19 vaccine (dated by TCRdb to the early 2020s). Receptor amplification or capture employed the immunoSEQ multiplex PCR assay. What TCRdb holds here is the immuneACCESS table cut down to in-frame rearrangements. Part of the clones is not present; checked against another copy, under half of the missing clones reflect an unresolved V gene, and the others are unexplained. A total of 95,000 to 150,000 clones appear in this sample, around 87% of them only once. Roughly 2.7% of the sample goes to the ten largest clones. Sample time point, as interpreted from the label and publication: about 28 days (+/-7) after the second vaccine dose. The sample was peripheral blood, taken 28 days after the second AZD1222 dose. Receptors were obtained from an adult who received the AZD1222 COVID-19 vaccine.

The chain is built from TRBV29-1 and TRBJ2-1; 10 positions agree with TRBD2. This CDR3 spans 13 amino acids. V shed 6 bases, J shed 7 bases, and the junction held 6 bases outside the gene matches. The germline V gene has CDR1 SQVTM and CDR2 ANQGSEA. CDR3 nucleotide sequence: TGCAGCGTCAGTCCTAGCGGGGGAAATGAGCAGTTCTTC. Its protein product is CSVSPSGGNEQFF.

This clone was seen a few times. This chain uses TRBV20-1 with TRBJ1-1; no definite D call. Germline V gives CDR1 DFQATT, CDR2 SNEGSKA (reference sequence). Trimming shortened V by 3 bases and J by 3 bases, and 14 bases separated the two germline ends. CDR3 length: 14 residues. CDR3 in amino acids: CSASWQKGHTEAFF. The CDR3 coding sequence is TGCAGTGCTAGTTGGCAGAAAGGCCACACTGAAGCTTTCTTT.

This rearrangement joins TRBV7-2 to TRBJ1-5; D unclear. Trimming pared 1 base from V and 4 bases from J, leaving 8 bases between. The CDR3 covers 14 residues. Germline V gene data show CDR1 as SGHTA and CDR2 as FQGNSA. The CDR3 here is CASSLDGWNQPQHF. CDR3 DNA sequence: TGTGCCAGCAGCTTAGATGGGTGGAATCAGCCCCAGCATTTT.

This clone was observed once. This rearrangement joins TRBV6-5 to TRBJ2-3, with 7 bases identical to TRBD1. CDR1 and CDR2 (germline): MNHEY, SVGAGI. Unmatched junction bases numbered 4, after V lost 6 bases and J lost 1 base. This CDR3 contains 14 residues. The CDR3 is CASRSGTGTDTQYF. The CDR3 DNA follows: TGTGCCAGCAGATCGGGGACAGGCACAGATACGCAGTATTTT.

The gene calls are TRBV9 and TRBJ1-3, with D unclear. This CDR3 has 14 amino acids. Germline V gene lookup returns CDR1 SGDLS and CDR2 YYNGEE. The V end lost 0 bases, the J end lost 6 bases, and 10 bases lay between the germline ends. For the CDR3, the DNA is TGTGCCAGCAGCGTAGGGCAGGCGGAAAACACCATATATTTT. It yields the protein CASSVGQAENTIYF.

CDR3 coding DNA: TGTGCCAGCAGCTTTGGACCCAATAGCAATCAGCCCCAGCATTTT. Translation: CASSFGPNSNQPQHF. V usage is TRBV5-5 and J usage is TRBJ1-5; D is unresolved. Between the trimmed V and J ends, which lost 2 bases and 0 bases, there was a span of 9 bases. CDR1 and CDR2 (germline): SGHKS, YYEKEE (reference sequence). There are 15 residues in the CDR3.

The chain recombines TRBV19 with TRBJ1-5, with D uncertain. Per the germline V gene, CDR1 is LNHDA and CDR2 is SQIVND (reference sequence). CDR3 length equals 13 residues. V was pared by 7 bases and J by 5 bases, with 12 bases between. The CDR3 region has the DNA TGTGCCAGTAATAGGAAGGCCGATCAGCCCCAGCATTTT. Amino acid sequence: CASNRKADQPQHF.

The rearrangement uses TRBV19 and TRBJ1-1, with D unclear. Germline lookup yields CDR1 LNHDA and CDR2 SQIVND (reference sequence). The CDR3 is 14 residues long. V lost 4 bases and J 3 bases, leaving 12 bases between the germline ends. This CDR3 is CASSTASEDTEAFF. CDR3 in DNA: TGTGCCAGTAGTACAGCTTCGGAGGACACTGAAGCTTTCTTT.

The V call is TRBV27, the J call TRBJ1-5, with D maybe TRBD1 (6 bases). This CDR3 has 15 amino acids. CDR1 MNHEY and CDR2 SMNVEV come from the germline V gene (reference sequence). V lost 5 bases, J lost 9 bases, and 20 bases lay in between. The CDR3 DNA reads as TGTGCCAGCAGTCCCCGGACAGTAGGGTTCGGGCCCCAGCATTTT. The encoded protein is CASSPRTVGFGPQHF.

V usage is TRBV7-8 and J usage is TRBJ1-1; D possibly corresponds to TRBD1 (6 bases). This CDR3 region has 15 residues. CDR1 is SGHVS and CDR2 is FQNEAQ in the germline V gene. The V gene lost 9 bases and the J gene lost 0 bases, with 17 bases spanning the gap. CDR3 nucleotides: TGTGCCAGTACAGGGCCGCGGGGGATGAACACTGAAGCTTTCTTT. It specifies CASTGPRGMNTEAFF. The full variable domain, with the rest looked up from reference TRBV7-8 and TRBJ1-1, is GAGVSQSPRYKVAKRGQDVALRCDPISGHVSLFWYQQALGQGPEFLTYFQNEAQLDKSGLPSDRFFAERPEGSVSTLKIQRTQQEDSAVYLCASTGPRGMNTEAFFGQGTRLTVV.

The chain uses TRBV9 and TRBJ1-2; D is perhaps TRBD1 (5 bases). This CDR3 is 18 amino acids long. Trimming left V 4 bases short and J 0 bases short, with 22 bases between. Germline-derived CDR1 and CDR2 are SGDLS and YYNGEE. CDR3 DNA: TGTGCCAGCAGCCCCGATCGGGTTGGGGGTTTGGCTAACTATGGCTACACCTTC. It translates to CASSPDRVGGLANYGYTF.

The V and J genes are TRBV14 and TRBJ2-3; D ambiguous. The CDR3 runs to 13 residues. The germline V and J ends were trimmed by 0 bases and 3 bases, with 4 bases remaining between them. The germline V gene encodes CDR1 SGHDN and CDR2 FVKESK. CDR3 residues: CASSQELTDTQYF. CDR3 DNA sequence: TGTGCCAGCAGCCAAGAACTTACAGATACGCAGTATTTT.

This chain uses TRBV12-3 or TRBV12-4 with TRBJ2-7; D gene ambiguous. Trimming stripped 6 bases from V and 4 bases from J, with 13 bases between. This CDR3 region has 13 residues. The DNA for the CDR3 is TGTGCCAGCAGCTTGGACCACCGGTACGAGCAGTACTTC. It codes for CASSLDHRYEQYF.

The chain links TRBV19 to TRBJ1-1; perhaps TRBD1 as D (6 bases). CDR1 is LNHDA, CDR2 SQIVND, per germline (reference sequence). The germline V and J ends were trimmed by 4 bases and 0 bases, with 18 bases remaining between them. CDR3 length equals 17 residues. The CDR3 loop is CASSNPGGQSVNTEAFF. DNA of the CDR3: TGTGCCAGTAGTAACCCCGGAGGACAGTCCGTGAACACTGAAGCTTTCTTT. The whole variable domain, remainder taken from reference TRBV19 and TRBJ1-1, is DGGITQSPKYLFRKEGQNVTLSCEQNLNHDAMYWYRQDPGQGLRLIYYSQIVNDFQKGDIAEGYSVSREKKESFPLTVTSAQKNPTAFYLCASSNPGGQSVNTEAFFGQGTRLTVV.

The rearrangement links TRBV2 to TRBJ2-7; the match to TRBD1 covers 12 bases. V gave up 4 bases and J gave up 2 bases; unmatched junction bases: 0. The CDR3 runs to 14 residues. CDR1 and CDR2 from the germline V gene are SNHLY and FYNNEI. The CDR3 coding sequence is TGTGCCAGCAGTGGGGACAGGGGGCCCTACGAGCAGTACTTC. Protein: CASSGDRGPYEQYF.

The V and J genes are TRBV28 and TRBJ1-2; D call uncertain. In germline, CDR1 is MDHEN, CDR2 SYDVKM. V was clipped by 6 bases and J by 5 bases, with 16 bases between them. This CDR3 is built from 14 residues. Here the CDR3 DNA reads TGTGCCAGCAGCCCCCCAGGACGGGTGTATGGCTACACCTTC. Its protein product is CASSPPGRVYGYTF.

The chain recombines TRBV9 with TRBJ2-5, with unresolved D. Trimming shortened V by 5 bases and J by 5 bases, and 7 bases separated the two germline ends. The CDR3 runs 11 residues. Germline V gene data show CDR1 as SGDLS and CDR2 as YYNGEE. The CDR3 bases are TGTGCCAGCAGTGCCGCGGAGACCCAGTACTTC. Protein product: CASSAAETQYF.

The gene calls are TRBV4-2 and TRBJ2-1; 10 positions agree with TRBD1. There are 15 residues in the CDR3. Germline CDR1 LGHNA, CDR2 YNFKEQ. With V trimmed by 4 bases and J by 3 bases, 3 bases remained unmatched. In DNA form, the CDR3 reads TGTGCCAGCAGCCCCCGGGACAGGGGCTACAATGAGCAGTTCTTC. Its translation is CASSPRDRGYNEQFF.

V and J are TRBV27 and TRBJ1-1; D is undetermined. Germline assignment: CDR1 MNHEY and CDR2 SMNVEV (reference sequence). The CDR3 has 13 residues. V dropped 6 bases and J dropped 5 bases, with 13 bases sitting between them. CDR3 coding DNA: TGTGCCAGCAGCCTGAGAGAGGGTACTGAAGCTTTCTTT. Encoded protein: CASSLREGTEAFF.

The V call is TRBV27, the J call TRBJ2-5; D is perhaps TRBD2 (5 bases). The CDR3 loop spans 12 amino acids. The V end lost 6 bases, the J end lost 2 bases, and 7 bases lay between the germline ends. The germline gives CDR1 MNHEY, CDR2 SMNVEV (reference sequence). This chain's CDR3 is CASRRGQETQYF. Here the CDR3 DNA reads TGTGCCAGCAGGAGAGGGCAAGAGACCCAGTACTTC.

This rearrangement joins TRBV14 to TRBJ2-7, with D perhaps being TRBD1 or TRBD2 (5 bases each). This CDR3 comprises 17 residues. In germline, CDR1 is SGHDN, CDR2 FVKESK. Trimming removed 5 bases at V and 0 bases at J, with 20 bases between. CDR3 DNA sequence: TGTGCCAGCAGCATATTCGGCAGAGGGGATACCTCCTACGAGCAGTACTTC. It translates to CASSIFGRGDTSYEQYF.

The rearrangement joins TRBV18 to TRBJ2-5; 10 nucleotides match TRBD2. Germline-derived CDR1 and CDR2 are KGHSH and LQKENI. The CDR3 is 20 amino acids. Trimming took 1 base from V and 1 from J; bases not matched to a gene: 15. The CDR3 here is CASSPLWKRGGPSAQETQYF. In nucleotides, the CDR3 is TGTGCCAGCTCACCACTCTGGAAGCGGGGGGGCCCGAGCGCCCAAGAGACCCAGTACTTC.

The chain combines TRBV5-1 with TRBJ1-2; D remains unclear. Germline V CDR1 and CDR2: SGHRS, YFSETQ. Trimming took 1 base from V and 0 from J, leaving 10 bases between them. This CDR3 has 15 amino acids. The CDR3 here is CASSLYGSTNYGYTF. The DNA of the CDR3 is TGCGCCAGCAGCTTGTACGGGAGCACTAACTATGGCTACACCTTC.

In nucleotides, the CDR3 is TGTGCCAGCAGCAACGACAGGGATGAAAACATTCAGTACTTC. Protein: CASSNDRDENIQYF. The chain employs TRBV7-9 and TRBJ2-4; 7 nucleotides align to TRBD1. The CDR3 loop spans 14 amino acids. Looked up from germline, CDR1 is SEHNR and CDR2 is FQNEAQ (reference sequence). Losses at the gene ends were 5 bases for V and 5 bases for J; bases not matched to a gene: 6. Full variable domain (remainder filled in from reference TRBV7-9 and TRBJ2-4): DTGVSQNPRHKITKRGQNVTFRCDPISEHNRLYWYRQTLGQGPEFLTYFQNEAQLEKSRLLSDRFSAERPKGSFSTLEIQRTEQGDSAMYLCASSNDRDENIQYFGAGTRLSVL.

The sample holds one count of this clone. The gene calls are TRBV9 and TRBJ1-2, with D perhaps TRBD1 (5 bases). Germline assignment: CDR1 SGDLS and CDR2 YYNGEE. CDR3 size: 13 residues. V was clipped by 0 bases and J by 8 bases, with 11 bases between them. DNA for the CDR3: TGTGCCAGCAGCGTAGTGGGTAGGGGCGGCTACACCTTC. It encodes CASSVVGRGGYTF.

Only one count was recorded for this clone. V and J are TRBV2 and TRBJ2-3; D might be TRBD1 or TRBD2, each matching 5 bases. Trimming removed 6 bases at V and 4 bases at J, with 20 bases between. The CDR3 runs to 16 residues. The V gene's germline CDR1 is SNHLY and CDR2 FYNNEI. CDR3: CASSPRGGGVPDTQYF. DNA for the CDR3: TGTGCCAGCAGCCCGAGGGGCGGTGGAGTTCCAGATACGCAGTATTTT.

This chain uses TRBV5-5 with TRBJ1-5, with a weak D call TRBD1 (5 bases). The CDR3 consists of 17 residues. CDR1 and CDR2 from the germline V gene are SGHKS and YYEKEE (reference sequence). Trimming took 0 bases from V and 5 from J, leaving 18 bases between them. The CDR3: CASSLGREKGLYQPQHF. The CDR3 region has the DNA TGTGCCAGCAGCTTGGGTCGGGAGAAGGGACTTTATCAGCCCCAGCATTTT.

CDR3 bases: TGTGCCAGCAGCTTAGACGGAGGGTGGAACACTGAAGCTTTCTTT. This codes for CASSLDGGWNTEAFF. The chain carries TRBV11-2 and TRBJ1-1; D remains unclear. From germline, CDR1 is SGHAT and CDR2 FQNNGV. The V end lost 0 bases, the J end lost 1 base, and 9 bases lay between the germline ends. The CDR3 is made up of 15 amino acids.

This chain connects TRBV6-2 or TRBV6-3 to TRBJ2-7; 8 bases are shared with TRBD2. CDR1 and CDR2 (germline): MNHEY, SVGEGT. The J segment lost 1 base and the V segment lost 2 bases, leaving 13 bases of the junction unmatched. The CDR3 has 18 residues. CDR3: CASSYGPEAGVVSYEQYF. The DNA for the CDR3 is TGTGCCAGCAGTTACGGTCCGGAAGCGGGGGTCGTGTCCTACGAGCAGTACTTC.

CDR3 nucleotides: TGTGCCAGCAGCCTCCGCCAGGGGGGTTCGGCTGAAGCTTTCTTT. It encodes CASSLRQGGSAEAFF. The chain joins TRBV7-8 to TRBJ1-1; 7 bases line up with TRBD1. Germline V gene data show CDR1 as SGHVS and CDR2 as FQNEAQ. The CDR3 is 15 amino acids. V lost 5 bases to trimming and J lost 6 bases; unmatched junction nucleotides: 12.

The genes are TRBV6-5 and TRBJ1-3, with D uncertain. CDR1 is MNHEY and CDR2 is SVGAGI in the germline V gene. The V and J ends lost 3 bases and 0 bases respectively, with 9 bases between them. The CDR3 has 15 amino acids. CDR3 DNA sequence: TGTGCCAGCAGTTATGGTCGGGGCTCTGGAAACACCATATATTTT. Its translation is CASSYGRGSGNTIYF.

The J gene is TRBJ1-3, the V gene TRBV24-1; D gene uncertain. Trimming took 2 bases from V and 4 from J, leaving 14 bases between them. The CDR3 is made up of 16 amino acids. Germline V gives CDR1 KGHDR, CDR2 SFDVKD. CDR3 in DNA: TGTGCCACCAGTGATTACGGGGATTCGGGAGGAAACACCATATATTTT. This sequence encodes CATSDYGDSGGNTIYF.